The sample holds one count of the clone carrying this T cell receptor (beta chain). Its antigen is undetermined. The CDR3 loop spans 14 amino acids. CDR1 SNHLY and CDR2 FYNNEI come from the germline V gene. The junction had 5 bases not matched to a gene; V was cut back by 5 bases and J by 2 bases. Clones were sequenced by immunoSEQ multiplex PCR, and TCRdb holds only the in-frame ones, with some missing. The sample records over 14,000 clones, more than 90% being singletons. The data derive from a study of graft-versus-host responses after intestinal transplantation. Findings and limits, study-wide: Analysis identified GvH clones in recipient marrow, with some appearing first in ileum or blood.

The chain links TRBV2 to TRBJ2-7; 8 positions match TRBD1. This sample comprised PBMCs, obtained 9 days after transplant. The TCR sequence derives from a human patient who received an intestinal transplant, so some T cells may come from the graft donor. The CDR3 DNA sequence: TGTGCCAGCAGTCCCGGGACAGGTGCCTACGAGCAGTACTTC. It translates to CASSPGTGAYEQYF.